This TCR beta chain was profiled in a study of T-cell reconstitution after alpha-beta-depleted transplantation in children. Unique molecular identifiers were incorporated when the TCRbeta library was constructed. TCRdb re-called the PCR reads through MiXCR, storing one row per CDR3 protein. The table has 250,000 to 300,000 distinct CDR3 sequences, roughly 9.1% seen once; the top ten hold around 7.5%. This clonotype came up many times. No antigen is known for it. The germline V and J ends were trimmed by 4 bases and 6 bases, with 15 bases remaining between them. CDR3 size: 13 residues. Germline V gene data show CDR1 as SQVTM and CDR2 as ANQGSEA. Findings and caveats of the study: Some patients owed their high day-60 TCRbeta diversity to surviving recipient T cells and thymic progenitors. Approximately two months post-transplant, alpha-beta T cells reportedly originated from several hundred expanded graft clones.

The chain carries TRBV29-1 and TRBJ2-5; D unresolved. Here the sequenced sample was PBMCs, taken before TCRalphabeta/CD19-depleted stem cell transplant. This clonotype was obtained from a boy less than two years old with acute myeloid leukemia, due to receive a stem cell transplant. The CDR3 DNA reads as TGCAGCGTTGTTTCCCCCTCCATCAAGACCCAGTACTTC. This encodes CSVVSPSIKTQYF.